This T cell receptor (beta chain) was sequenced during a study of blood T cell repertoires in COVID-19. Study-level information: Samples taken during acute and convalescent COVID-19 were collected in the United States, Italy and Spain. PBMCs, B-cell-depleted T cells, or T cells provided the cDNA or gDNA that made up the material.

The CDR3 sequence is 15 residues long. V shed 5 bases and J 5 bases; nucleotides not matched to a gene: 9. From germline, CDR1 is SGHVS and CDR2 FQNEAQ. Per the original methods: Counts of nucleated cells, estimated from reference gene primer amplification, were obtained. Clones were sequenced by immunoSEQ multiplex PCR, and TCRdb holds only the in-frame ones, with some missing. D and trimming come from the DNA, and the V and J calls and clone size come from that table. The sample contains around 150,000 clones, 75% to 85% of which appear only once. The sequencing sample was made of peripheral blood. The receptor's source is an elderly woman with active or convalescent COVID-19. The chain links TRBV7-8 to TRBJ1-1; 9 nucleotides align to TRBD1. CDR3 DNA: TGTGCCAGCAGCGGGCGGACAGGGGTAAGGACTGAAGCTTTCTTT. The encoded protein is CASSGRTGVRTEAFF.